This T cell receptor beta chain emerged from a study of CD8 T cells in ankylosing spondylitis. TCRdb recomputed calls from the 5' RACE reads with MiXCR, one row per CDR3 protein. Among about 800,000 distinct CDR3 sequences listed, 10% to 15% were seen once. Whole-study results and caveats: Disease-linked clones were reportedly significantly enriched in matched ankylosing spondylitis synovial fluid. Apparently characteristic of ankylosing spondylitis blood was a TCR beta motif (fewer than 10 highly homologous variants).

The CDR3 is 16 residues long. Trimming removed 3 bases at V and 6 bases at J, with 19 bases between. The germline V gene has CDR1 SGHRS and CDR2 YFSETQ. Worth noting for this clonotype: Its antigen is not identified.

This clonotype was sampled from a male donor with ankylosing spondylitis. The V call is TRBV5-1, the J call TRBJ2-1; D is perhaps TRBD1 (5 bases). The sample taken for sequencing was blood, either unsorted or a sorted T cell fraction (not recorded which). This CDR3 is CASSSIPHDSFNEQFF. CDR3 DNA: TGCGCCAGCAGCTCAATACCCCACGACAGTTTCAATGAGCAGTTCTTC.